This T cell receptor (beta chain) was obtained from a study of regulatory T cells in long-lasting Graves disease (dated by TCRdb to the early 2020s). Background for the entire study: In the newly diagnosed Graves' disease group, patients had been taking antithyroid drugs for less than 3 months. Peripheral blood TCR sequencing and RNA sequencing compared persistent Graves' disease patients with newly diagnosed Graves' disease patients. The study was registered as a clinical trial and conducted in China. A total of around 35 samples were covered by TCR sequencing, comprising approximately 13 persistent and around 20 newly diagnosed Graves' disease patients. Paper-wide results and their limitations: Sequencing and analysis were limited to the TCR beta chain. Persistent Graves' disease patients showed lower TCR Shannon entropy and fewer highly expanded clones than newly diagnosed patients, suggesting clonal expansion. Preferential use of TRBV28, TRBJ1-2 and TRBJ2-5 was observed in persistent disease, whereas TRBV20-1 and TRBJ2-1 were favored in newly diagnosed disease. Because the primary lesion, thyroid tissue, could not be accessed, the study looked at peripheral blood alone. More public clonotypes were shared among persistent patients (roughly 2,700) than among newly diagnosed patients (966). The small sample size was acknowledged by the authors as a limitation that may reduce accuracy.

Library prep was done by multiplex PCR. The instrument given in TCRdb is Illumina HiSeq 4000. To build TCR beta libraries, CDR3 regions were amplified by Arm-PCR using iRepertoire HTBI primers. Before sequencing, the PCR products underwent gel purification. In the original analysis: Across samples, 55 to 80 TRBV and over 11 TRBJ segments were identified and used for gene usage analysis of CDR3 amino acid clonotypes. COPE and FqMerger were used to merge filtered high-quality paired reads into contigs. BLAST was used to align contigs to IMGT TRBV, TRBD and TRBJ reference genes, with CDR3 defined following IMGT. Clonotypes above 0.1% frequency were classified as highly expanded clones. Shannon entropy was used to measure repertoire diversity, and the Gini coefficient was used to measure V-J evenness. A clonotype was considered public if more than one individual shared it. TCRdb applied fastp at Q25 and MiXCR to the public reads, then kept only in-frame beta chains. Duplicate CDR3 protein sequences are folded into a single record with the most common DNA and genes. TCRdb's processing, not the authors' own work, is the source of the V and J calls. This sample lists over 300,000 distinct CDR3 sequences; around 15% were detected once. Clones ranked in the top ten supply around a fifth of the sample.

CDR1 SGHAT and CDR2 FQNNGV were looked up in the germline V gene. The CDR3 covers 13 residues, taking in both the cysteine and the phenylalanine. Only the CDR3 region is kept as DNA, spanning 39 bases read in frame from base 1. Deletion took 4 bases off V and 13 bases off J, with a span of 17 bases between the germline ends. Only one count was recorded for this clonotype. Which antigen it targets is not known. Given a much more abundant clone one base away, this may be a read error. The time point label on this specimen signifies: newly diagnosed GD, antithyroid drugs for less than 3 months. For both TCR sequencing and RNA sequencing, RNA was extracted from PBMCs using TRIzol. The diagnosis of Graves' disease was made according to American Thyroid Association guidelines. Recruitment of patients was carried out at an endocrinology department in Xi'an, China. From each patient, around 9.3 milliliters of peripheral blood was collected into an EDTA anticoagulant tube. Ficoll Paque Plus density gradient separation was used to isolate PBMCs, and no additional T cell sorting was done. RNA quality was checked with an Agilent 2100 Bioanalyzer and agarose gel, and concentration with a NanoDrop 2000.

The chain is made from TRBV11-2 and TRBJ2-1; the D region possibly corresponds to TRBD2 (6 bases align). This receptor was taken from a female donor with Graves disease. The material was peripheral blood mononuclear cells (PBMCs), obtained at new diagnosis, from a patient treated with antithyroid drugs. The CDR3 is CASSSNRDCYQFF. The DNA is TGTGCCAGCAGCTCGAACCGGGACTGCTATCAGTTCTTC.